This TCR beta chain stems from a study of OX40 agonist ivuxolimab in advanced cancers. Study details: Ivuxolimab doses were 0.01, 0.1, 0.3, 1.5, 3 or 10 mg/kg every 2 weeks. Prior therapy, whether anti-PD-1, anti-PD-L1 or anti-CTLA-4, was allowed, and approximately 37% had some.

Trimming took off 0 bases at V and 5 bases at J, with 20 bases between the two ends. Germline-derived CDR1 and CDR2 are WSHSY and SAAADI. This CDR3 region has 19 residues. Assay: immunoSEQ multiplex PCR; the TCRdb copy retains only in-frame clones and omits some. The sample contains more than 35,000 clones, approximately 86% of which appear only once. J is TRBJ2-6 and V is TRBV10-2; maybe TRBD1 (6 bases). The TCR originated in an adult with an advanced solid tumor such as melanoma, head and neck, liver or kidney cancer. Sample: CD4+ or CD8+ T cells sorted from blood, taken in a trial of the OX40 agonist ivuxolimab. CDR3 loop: CASSESEQGRPPWANVLTF. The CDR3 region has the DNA TGCGCCAGCAGTGAGTCAGAGCAGGGGAGACCTCCCTGGGCCAACGTCCTGACTTTC.